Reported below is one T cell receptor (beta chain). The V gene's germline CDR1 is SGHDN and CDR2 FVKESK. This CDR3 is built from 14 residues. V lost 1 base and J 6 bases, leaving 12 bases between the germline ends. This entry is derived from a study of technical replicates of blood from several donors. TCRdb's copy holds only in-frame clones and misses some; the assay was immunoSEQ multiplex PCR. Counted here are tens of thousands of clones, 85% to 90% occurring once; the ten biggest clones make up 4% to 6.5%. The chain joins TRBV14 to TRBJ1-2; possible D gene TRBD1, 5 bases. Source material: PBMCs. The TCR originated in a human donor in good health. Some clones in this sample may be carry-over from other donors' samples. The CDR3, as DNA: TGTGCCAGCAGCCAAGTTCCAGGGTTTAATGGCTACACCTTC. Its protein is CASSQVPGFNGYTF.